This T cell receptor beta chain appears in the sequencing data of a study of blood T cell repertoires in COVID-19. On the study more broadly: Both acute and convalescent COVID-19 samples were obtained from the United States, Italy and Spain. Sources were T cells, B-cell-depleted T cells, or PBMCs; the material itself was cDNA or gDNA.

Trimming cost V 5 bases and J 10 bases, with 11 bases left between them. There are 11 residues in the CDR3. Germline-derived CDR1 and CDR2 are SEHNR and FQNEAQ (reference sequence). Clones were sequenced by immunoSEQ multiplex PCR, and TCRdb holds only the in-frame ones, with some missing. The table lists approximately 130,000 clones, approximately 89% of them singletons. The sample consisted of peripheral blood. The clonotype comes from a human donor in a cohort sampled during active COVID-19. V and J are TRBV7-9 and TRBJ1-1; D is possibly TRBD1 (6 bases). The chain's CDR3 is CASSEGEGAFF. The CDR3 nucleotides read TGTGCCAGCAGCGAGGGGGAAGGAGCTTTCTTT.